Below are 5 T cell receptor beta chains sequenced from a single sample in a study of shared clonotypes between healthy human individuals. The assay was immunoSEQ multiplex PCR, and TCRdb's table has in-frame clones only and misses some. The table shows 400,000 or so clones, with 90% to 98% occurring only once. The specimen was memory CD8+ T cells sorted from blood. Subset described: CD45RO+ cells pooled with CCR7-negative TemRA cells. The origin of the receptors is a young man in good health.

The CDR3 here is CASSVERGITDEQFF. The CDR3 nucleotides read TGTGCCAGCAGCGTAGAACGGGGGATAACCGATGAGCAGTTCTTC. The chain links TRBV9 to TRBJ2-1; maybe TRBD2 (6 bases). V lost 0 bases and J lost 8, with 15 bases in between. Germline V lookup: CDR1 SGDLS, CDR2 YYNGEE. The CDR3 contains 15 residues.

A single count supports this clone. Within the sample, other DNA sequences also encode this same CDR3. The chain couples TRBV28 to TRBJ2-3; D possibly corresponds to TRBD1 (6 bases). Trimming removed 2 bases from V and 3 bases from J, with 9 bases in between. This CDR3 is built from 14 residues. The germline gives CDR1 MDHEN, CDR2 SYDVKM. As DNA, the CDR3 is TGTGCCAGCAGTTTAGGTCAGGGGACAGATACGCAGTATTTT. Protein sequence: CASSLGQGTDTQYF.

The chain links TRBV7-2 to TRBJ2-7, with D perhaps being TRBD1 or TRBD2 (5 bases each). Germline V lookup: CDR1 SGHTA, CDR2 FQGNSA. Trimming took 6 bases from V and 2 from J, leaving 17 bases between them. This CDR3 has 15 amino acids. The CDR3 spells CASSSLPSGPYEQYF. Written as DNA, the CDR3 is TGTGCCAGCAGTTCACTTCCCTCGGGACCCTACGAGCAGTACTTC.

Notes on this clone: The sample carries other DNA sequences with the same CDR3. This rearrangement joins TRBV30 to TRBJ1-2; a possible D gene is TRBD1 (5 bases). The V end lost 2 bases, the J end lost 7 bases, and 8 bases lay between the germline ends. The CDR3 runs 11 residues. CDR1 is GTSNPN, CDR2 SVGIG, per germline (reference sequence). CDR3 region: CAWSPGGGYTF. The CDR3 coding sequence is TGTGCCTGGAGTCCCGGGGGTGGCTACACCTTC. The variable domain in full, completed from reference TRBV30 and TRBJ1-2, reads SQTIHQWPATLVQPVGSPLSLECTVEGTSNPNLYWYRQAAGRGLQLLFYSVGIGQISSEVPQNLSASRPQDRQFILSSKKLLLSDSGFYLCAWSPGGGYTFGSGTRLTVV.

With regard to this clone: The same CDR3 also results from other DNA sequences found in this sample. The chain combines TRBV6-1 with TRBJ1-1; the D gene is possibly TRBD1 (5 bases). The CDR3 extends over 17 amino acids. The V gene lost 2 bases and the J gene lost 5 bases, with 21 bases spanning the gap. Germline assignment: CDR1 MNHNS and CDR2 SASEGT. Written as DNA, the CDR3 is TGTGCCAGCAGTGAAAGGAGGCCGGGGCAGGGCCGGACTGAAGCTTTCTTT. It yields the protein CASSERRPGQGRTEAFF.